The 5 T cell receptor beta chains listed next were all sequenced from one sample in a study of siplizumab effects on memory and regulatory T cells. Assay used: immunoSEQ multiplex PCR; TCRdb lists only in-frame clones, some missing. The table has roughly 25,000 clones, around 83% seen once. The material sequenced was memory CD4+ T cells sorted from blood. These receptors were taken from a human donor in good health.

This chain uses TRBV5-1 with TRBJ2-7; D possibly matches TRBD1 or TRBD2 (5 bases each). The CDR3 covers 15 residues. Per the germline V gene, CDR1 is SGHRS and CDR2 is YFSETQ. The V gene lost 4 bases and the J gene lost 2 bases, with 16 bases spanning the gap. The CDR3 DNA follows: TGCGCCAGCAGCCAAGGGGCAGGGAGTACCTACGAGCAGTACTTC. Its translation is CASSQGAGSTYEQYF.

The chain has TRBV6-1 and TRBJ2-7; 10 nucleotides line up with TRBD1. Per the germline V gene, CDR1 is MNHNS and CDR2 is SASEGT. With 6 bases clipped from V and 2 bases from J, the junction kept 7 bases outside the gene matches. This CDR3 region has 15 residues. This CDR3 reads CASSNPGQGTYEQYF. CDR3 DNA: TGTGCCAGCAGCAACCCGGGACAGGGGACCTACGAGCAGTACTTC.

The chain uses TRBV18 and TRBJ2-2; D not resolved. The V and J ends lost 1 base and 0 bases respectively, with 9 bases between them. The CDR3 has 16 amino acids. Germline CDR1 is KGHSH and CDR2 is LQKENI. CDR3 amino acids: CASSPRRVPNTGELFF. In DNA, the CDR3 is TGTGCCAGCTCACCACGAAGGGTACCGAACACCGGGGAGCTGTTTTTT. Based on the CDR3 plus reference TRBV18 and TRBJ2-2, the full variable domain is NAGVMQNPRHLVRRRGQEARLRCSPMKGHSHVYWYRQLPEEGLKFMVYLQKENIIDESGMPKERFSAEFPKEGPSILRIQQVVRGDSAAYFCASSPRRVPNTGELFFGEGSRLTVL.

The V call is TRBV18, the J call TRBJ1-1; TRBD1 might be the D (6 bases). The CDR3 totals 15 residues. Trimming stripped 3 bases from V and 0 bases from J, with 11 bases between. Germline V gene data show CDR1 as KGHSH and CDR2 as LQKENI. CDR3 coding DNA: TGTGCCAGCTCACCCGACAGGACCCTGAACACTGAAGCTTTCTTT. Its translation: CASSPDRTLNTEAFF.

CDR3 region: CASSQEGSLSGANVLTF. The DNA of the CDR3 is TGCGCCAGCAGCCAAGAAGGGAGCCTCTCTGGGGCCAACGTCCTGACTTTC. This sequence joins TRBV4-1 and TRBJ2-6, with D possibly TRBD2 on 5 matching bases. V was shortened by 0 bases and J by 0 bases, with 9 bases between the two germline ends. The CDR3 spans 17 residues. Germline CDR1 is MGHRA and CDR2 is YSYEKL.